A single sample gave rise to the 32 T cell receptor beta chains below, sequenced in a study of shared T cell receptors in the human thymus. Sequenced by immunoSEQ multiplex PCR; TCRdb stores in-frame clones only, minus some. Of 700,000 to 750,000 clones listed, 75% to 90% are singletons. The same data also went into a second study, on human thymus T cells.

Sequencing was performed on thymocytes. Receptors originate from a girl less than two years old with a congenital heart defect.

This clone appeared once. This sequence joins TRBV28 and TRBJ1-3; D not certain. The CDR3 has 14 residues. The V end was cut by 6 bases, the J end by 0 bases, with 9 bases between. Germline V gene lookup returns CDR1 MDHEN and CDR2 SYDVKM. The CDR3 sequence: CASSSPPSGNTIYF. The CDR3 DNA reads as TGTGCCAGCAGCTCCCCCCCCTCTGGAAACACCATATATTTT.

V usage is TRBV4-3 and J usage is TRBJ2-5; D is possibly TRBD2 (5 bases). The J call is in doubt because the DNA end fits TRBJ2-7 better. Germline CDR1 LGHNA, CDR2 YSLEER. This CDR3 comprises 17 residues. The CDR3 sequence: CASSQDLPGVSSYEQYF. The DNA for the CDR3 is TGCGCCAGCAGCCAAGATCTCCCCGGGGTCAGCTCCTACGAGCAGTACTTC.

This CDR3 reads CASSLYPSVGELFF. The DNA of the CDR3 is TGTGCCAGCAGCTTATATCCCTCGGTCGGGGAGCTGTTTTTT. The J gene is TRBJ2-2, the V gene TRBV7-6, with D uncertain. CDR1 and CDR2 from the germline V gene are SGHVS and FNYEAQ. Trimming took 2 bases from V and 7 from J, leaving 11 bases between them. The CDR3 contains 14 residues.

This chain connects TRBV10-2 to TRBJ2-5, with 8 bases identical to TRBD2. V was clipped by 4 bases and J by 0 bases; unmatched bases: 4. The CDR3 length is 15 residues. Germline CDR1 WSHSY, CDR2 SAAADI. The CDR3 loop reads CASSGAGGYQETQYF. For the CDR3, the DNA is TGCGCCAGCAGTGGTGCGGGGGGATACCAAGAGACCCAGTACTTC.

The J gene is TRBJ2-1, the V gene TRBV6-5; D not resolved. V lost 2 bases and J 4 bases, leaving 12 bases between the germline ends. Germline loops: CDR1 MNHEY, CDR2 SVGAGI. The CDR3 extends over 15 amino acids. The CDR3 protein is CASSYLTRVYNEQFF. Here the CDR3 DNA reads TGTGCCAGCAGTTACCTAACACGGGTATACAATGAGCAGTTCTTC.

The rearrangement uses TRBV28 and TRBJ1-5; D is ambiguous. From germline, CDR1 is MDHEN and CDR2 SYDVKM. Deletions cut 5 bases from V and 6 bases from J, with 14 bases between. CDR3 size: 14 residues. The chain's CDR3 is CASSPQVSTQPQHF. The DNA of the CDR3 is TGTGCCAGCAGTCCCCAAGTATCTACTCAGCCCCAGCATTTT.

The chain uses TRBV4-1 and TRBJ1-5, with D perhaps matching TRBD1 (6 bases). The CDR3 spans 20 residues. The germline V gene has CDR1 MGHRA and CDR2 YSYEKL. With 0 bases removed from V and 0 bases from J, the gap between germline ends came to 21 bases. This chain's CDR3 is CASSQDPSMGAEYSNQPQHF. The DNA of the CDR3 is TGCGCCAGCAGCCAAGATCCTAGTATGGGGGCGGAGTATAGCAATCAGCCCCAGCATTTT.

In its sample, this clone was seen once. The chain uses TRBV10-2 and TRBJ1-1, with 7 bases matching TRBD1. The CDR3 contains 11 residues. Per the germline V gene, CDR1 is WSHSY and CDR2 is SAAADI. The V and J ends lost 6 bases and 7 bases, in that order; junction bases with no gene match: 2. CDR3 region: CASRGQLEAFF. The DNA of the CDR3 is TGCGCCAGCAGGGGACAGCTTGAAGCTTTCTTT.

The chain uses TRBV13 and TRBJ1-1; D unclear. The length of the CDR3 is 16 residues. Germline V gene sequence: CDR1 PRHDT, CDR2 FYEKMQ (reference sequence). V lost 1 base and J 2 bases, leaving 14 bases between the germline ends. The CDR3: CASSLVAYGVNTEAFF. The CDR3 nucleotides are TGTGCCAGCAGCTTAGTGGCTTACGGGGTTAACACTGAAGCTTTCTTT.

The chain combines TRBV4-1 with TRBJ1-1; no clear D. V was cut by 1 base and J by 5 bases, with 11 bases left in between. The CDR3 length is 14 residues. The V gene's germline CDR1 is MGHRA and CDR2 YSYEKL. CDR3 DNA: TGCGCCAGCAGCCAAGGGTTAGGAGAAACTGAAGCTTTCTTT. Residues: CASSQGLGETEAFF.

This sequence joins TRBV6-1 and TRBJ2-7; the match to TRBD1 covers 11 bases. CDR3 length equals 18 residues. The V gene's germline CDR1 is MNHNS and CDR2 SASEGT. Losses at the gene ends were 5 bases for V and 0 bases for J; bases not matched to a gene: 12. In nucleotides, the CDR3 is TGTGCCAGCAGTAAAGGTAACCCAGGACAGGGGGCCTCCTACGAGCAGTACTTC. Its protein is CASSKGNPGQGASYEQYF.

J is TRBJ1-6 and V is TRBV15, with 7 bases aligning to TRBD1. Germline V gene data show CDR1 as LNHNV and CDR2 as YYDKDF (reference sequence). The junction had 4 bases not matched to a gene; V was cut back by 0 bases and J by 5 bases. The CDR3 is 16 residues long. The CDR3 nucleotides are TGTGCCACCAGCAGAGATCCTGGACAGGATAATTCACCCCTCCACTTT. Translating it yields CATSRDPGQDNSPLHF. Filled out from reference TRBV15 and TRBJ1-6, the complete variable domain reads DAMVIQNPRYQVTQFGKPVTLSCSQTLNHNVMYWYQQKSSQAPKLLFHYYDKDFNNEADTPDNFQSRRPNTSFCFLDIRSPGLGDTAMYLCATSRDPGQDNSPLHFGNGTRLTVT.

This rearrangement joins TRBV28 to TRBJ2-7; 9 bases are a match to TRBD1. Unmatched junction bases numbered 11, after V lost 0 bases and J lost 2 bases. The CDR3 runs 18 residues. The V gene's germline CDR1 is MDHEN and CDR2 SYDVKM. The CDR3 sequence: CASSLWLQGTGRPYEQYF. Here the CDR3 DNA reads TGTGCCAGCAGTTTATGGCTTCAAGGGACAGGGAGGCCCTACGAGCAGTACTTC.

The chain couples TRBV27 to TRBJ2-5; 7 bases align to TRBD2. V gave up 4 bases and J gave up 5 bases; unmatched junction bases: 7. Germline V CDR1 and CDR2: MNHEY, SMNVEV (reference sequence). CDR3 length equals 14 residues. The chain's CDR3 is CASSSALLAETQYF. The CDR3 DNA reads TGTGCCAGCAGTTCCGCCCTACTAGCGGAGACCCAGTACTTC.

V is TRBV19 and J is TRBJ2-1; D possibly corresponds to TRBD2 (6 bases). Per germline, CDR1 LNHDA and CDR2 SQIVND (reference sequence). The CDR3 contains 16 residues. Deletions cut 7 bases from V and 0 bases from J, with 16 bases between. The CDR3 here is CASTPWGESSYNEQFF. Written as DNA, the CDR3 is TGTGCCAGTACCCCCTGGGGGGAAAGCTCCTACAATGAGCAGTTCTTC.

The chain is built from TRBV7-3 and TRBJ2-1; weak D call: TRBD1 (5 bases). This CDR3 comprises 16 residues. The germline V gene encodes CDR1 SGHTA and CDR2 FQGTGA. V was pared by 5 bases and J by 6 bases, with 20 bases between. The DNA for the CDR3 is TGTGCCAGCAGCGCCAATGGGCAGGGTAGAGGCAATGAGCAGTTCTTC. This gives the protein CASSANGQGRGNEQFF.

This clone was seen a few times. This rearrangement joins TRBV6-5 to TRBJ1-2; D remains unclear. This CDR3 contains 14 residues. The V and J ends lost 7 bases and 4 bases respectively, with 16 bases between them. Germline CDR1 and CDR2: MNHEY and SVGAGI. CDR3 sequence reads: CASNPQRSSYGYTF. The CDR3 DNA reads as TGTGCCAGCAATCCCCAGCGATCTAGCTATGGCTACACCTTC.

The rearrangement links TRBV7-2 to TRBJ2-3, with 12 bases that match TRBD2. Unmatched junction bases numbered 12, after V lost 7 bases and J lost 1 base. CDR1 and CDR2 from the germline V gene are SGHTA and FQGNSA. The CDR3 totals 18 residues. The CDR3 is CASNPKGLAGGGTDTQYF. CDR3 bases: TGTGCCAGCAATCCAAAGGGCCTAGCGGGGGGGGGCACAGATACGCAGTATTTT.

The chain links TRBV28 to TRBJ2-2; unclear D gene. Trimming shortened V by 5 bases and J by 0 bases, and 13 bases separated the two germline ends. The CDR3 contains 16 residues. Germline CDR1 is MDHEN and CDR2 is SYDVKM. In DNA form, the CDR3 reads TGTGCCAGCAGTCTGCTACGGTACGCGAACACCGGGGAGCTGTTTTTT. Its protein product is CASSLLRYANTGELFF.

The chain joins TRBV28 to TRBJ1-2; D gene ambiguous. The CDR3 consists of 17 residues. The V gene's germline CDR1 is MDHEN and CDR2 SYDVKM. V was cut by 10 bases and J by 5 bases, with 29 bases left in between. In nucleotides, the CDR3 is TGTGCCACCCGAACAGTCGGGATCACCCCGGCTCGTTATGGCTACACCTTC. Protein product: CATRTVGITPARYGYTF.

The chain has TRBV28 and TRBJ1-5; 9 nucleotides line up with TRBD1. V trimming: 1 base; J trimming: 5 bases; junction bases outside the gene matches: 0. Germline CDR1 reads MDHEN; CDR2 reads SYDVKM. CDR3 length: 14 residues. This CDR3 reads CASSLYRGHQPQHF. Here the CDR3 DNA reads TGTGCCAGCAGTTTATACAGGGGGCATCAGCCCCAGCATTTT.

This clone was found a few times. This sequence joins TRBV2 and TRBJ1-1; the match to TRBD1 covers 7 bases. The V gene end was trimmed by 6 bases and the J gene end by 10 bases; junction bases not matched to a gene: 14. Germline values: CDR1 SNHLY, CDR2 FYNNEI. There are 14 residues in the CDR3. The CDR3 loop is CASRSDRVEQRAFF. CDR3 nucleotide sequence: TGTGCCAGCAGATCCGACAGGGTGGAGCAGAGAGCTTTCTTT.

The rearrangement links TRBV25-1 to TRBJ2-2; the D is unclear. The CDR3 length is 10 residues. Trimming cost V 8 bases and J 7 bases, with 5 bases left between them. Germline-derived CDR1 and CDR2 are MGHDK and SYGVNS. The CDR3 region has the DNA TGTGCCAGCCAGCGCGGGGAGCTGTTTTTT. Its protein is CASQRGELFF.

The chain joins TRBV6-1 to TRBJ2-7; D may be TRBD1 (5 bases). The CDR3 consists of 17 residues. Trimming took off 0 bases at V and 0 bases at J, with 15 bases between the two ends. Germline-derived CDR1 and CDR2 are MNHNS and SASEGT. CDR3 amino acids: CASSEASRVPTSYEQYF. The CDR3 DNA reads as TGTGCCAGCAGTGAAGCCTCCAGGGTCCCCACCTCCTACGAGCAGTACTTC.

This clone was found once. The CDR3 DNA is TGTGCCAGCTCACCAATACAGGGGGGGGATTCGATGAACACTGAAGCTTTCTTT. Its translation: CASSPIQGGDSMNTEAFF. The J gene is TRBJ1-1, the V gene TRBV18, with TRBD1 matching 8 bases. The CDR3 loop spans 18 amino acids. Germline CDR1 KGHSH, CDR2 LQKENI. V lost 2 bases and J lost 0; bases outside the gene matches: 11.

For this clone: Germline is not matched at one junction end, which may reflect a read error. The rearrangement links TRBV7-2 to TRBJ1-2, with D tentatively TRBD1 (5 bases). The CDR3 length is 15 residues. CDR1 is SGHTA, CDR2 FQGNSA, per germline. For the CDR3, the DNA is TGTGCCAGCAGCTTACTTTTCGGGGCGGAGGGGAGGGCAGTCTTC. Amino acid sequence: CASSLLFGAEGRAVF.

The rearrangement joins TRBV4-2 to TRBJ2-1; 12 bases agree with TRBD2. V gave up 1 base and J gave up 4 bases; unmatched junction bases: 2. This CDR3 has 16 residues. Germline values: CDR1 LGHNA, CDR2 YNFKEQ. CDR3: CASSQGTSGVYNEQFF. CDR3 in DNA: TGTGCCAGCAGCCAAGGGACTAGCGGGGTGTACAATGAGCAGTTCTTC.

The chain has TRBV10-3 and TRBJ1-2; D unclear. The CDR3 runs 13 residues. Germline CDR1 and CDR2: ENHRY and SYGVKD. Trimming removed 8 bases at V and 3 bases at J, with 13 bases between. CDR3 residues: CAIGSRPHYGYTF. CDR3 bases: TGTGCCATCGGGTCCAGGCCCCACTATGGCTACACCTTC.

The J gene is TRBJ1-1, the V gene TRBV12-5; D remains ambiguous. The CDR3 is made up of 13 amino acids. Germline CDR1 and CDR2: LGHNT and FRNRAP. Trimming shortened V by 8 bases and J by 1 base, and 11 bases separated the two germline ends. In nucleotides, the CDR3 is TGTGCTAGTAACGGGGAGAAGAACACTGAAGCTTTCTTT. Protein sequence: CASNGEKNTEAFF. Full variable domain (missing parts from reference TRBV12-5 and TRBJ1-1): DARVTQTPRHKVTEMGQEVTMRCQPILGHNTVFWYRQTMMQGLELLAYFRNRAPLDDSGMPKDRFSAEMPDATLATLKIQPSEPRDSAVYFCASNGEKNTEAFFGQGTRLTVV.

This chain connects TRBV5-5 to TRBJ2-2; perhaps TRBD1 as D (6 bases). The ends were cut back, 5 bases at V and 1 base at J, with 15 bases in the middle. The CDR3 length is 16 residues. Per the germline V gene, CDR1 is SGHKS and CDR2 is YYEKEE (reference sequence). In DNA form, the CDR3 reads TGTGCCAGCAGTCCCTTCGGGACAAGGAACACCGGGGAGCTGTTTTTT. Translating it yields CASSPFGTRNTGELFF.

The genes are TRBV20-1 and TRBJ1-2; unclear D gene. V lost 0 bases to trimming and J lost 7 bases, with 3 bases between them. The CDR3 contains 10 residues. The germline V gene has CDR1 DFQATT and CDR2 SNEGSKA (reference sequence). This CDR3 is CSAREAGYTF. CDR3 sequence (DNA): TGCAGTGCTAGAGAAGCTGGCTACACCTTC.

This sequence joins TRBV19 and TRBJ2-7; 11 positions match TRBD2. V lost 3 bases, J lost 4 bases, and 5 bases stayed unmatched. This CDR3 has 15 amino acids. The germline V gene encodes CDR1 LNHDA and CDR2 SQIVND (reference sequence). CDR3 sequence reads: CASSIGTSGFYEQYF. The CDR3 nucleotides read TGTGCCAGTAGTATTGGGACTAGCGGATTTTACGAGCAGTACTTC. The complete variable domain, with remaining parts taken from reference TRBV19 and TRBJ2-7, reads DGGITQSPKYLFRKEGQNVTLSCEQNLNHDAMYWYRQDPGQGLRLIYYSQIVNDFQKGDIAEGYSVSREKKESFPLTVTSAQKNPTAFYLCASSIGTSGFYEQYFGPGTRLTVT.